This T cell receptor (beta chain) was found in a study of vaccination effects on CD4 cells after COVID-19. Findings and caveats of the study: The study, lacking early post-infection timepoints, had few convalescent patients.

V shed 4 bases and J 5 bases; nucleotides not matched to a gene: 7. The CDR3 runs 15 residues. CDR1 and CDR2 from the germline V gene are MGHDK and SYGVNS. Using immunoSEQ multiplex PCR, the repertoire was profiled, and TCRdb retains in-frame clones only, with some absent. The sample carries about 21,000 clones, roughly 73% recorded once. Using viral peptide pools, the ViraFEST assay grew out antigen-specific CD4+ T cells prior to sequencing. Culture lasted roughly 9 days before CD4+ T cell isolation. Nucleocapsid antibody tests were negative, and the vaccine recipients had no prior SARS-CoV-2 infection. A few million PBMC per well received approximately 10 IU/ml IL-2 and roughly 10 ug/ml peptides in culture. IL-2 medium was substituted for half the medium on days 3 and 7. A remark on this clone: Its cognate antigen is unknown.

The clonotype was recovered from a human donor who received a COVID-19 vaccine. This chain joins TRBV25-1 and TRBJ2-5, with TRBD2 matching 10 bases. The specimen was CD4+ T cells from PBMCs cultured with HCoV-NL63 spike peptides, collected before COVID-19 vaccination. The CDR3 spells CASSAFSGGRETQYF. DNA of the CDR3: TGTGCCAGCAGTGCCTTTAGCGGGGGGCGGGAGACCCAGTACTTC.